Here is one T cell receptor (beta chain) with its context. Its antigen is not identified. These data originate in a study of OX40 agonist ivuxolimab in advanced cancers. Whole-study context: Earlier anti-PD-1, anti-PD-L1 or anti-CTLA-4 therapy was permitted; less than 50% had received some. Whole-study results and caveats: Averaging showed that CD8+ T cells had more expanded clones than CD4+ did. Which antigen the expanded peripheral T cells recognized is unknown.

The table came from immunoSEQ multiplex PCR; TCRdb's copy has only in-frame clones and leaves some out. The sample contains 100,000 to 120,000 clones, 89% of which appear only once. V shed 0 bases and J 3 bases; nucleotides not matched to a gene: 17. This CDR3 comprises 19 residues. Germline V gene sequence: CDR1 SGHRS, CDR2 YFSETQ. The clonotype comes from an adult with an advanced solid tumor such as melanoma, head and neck, liver or kidney cancer. The chain recombines TRBV5-1 with TRBJ1-1, with 7 bases lining up with TRBD1. The material was CD4+ or CD8+ T cells sorted from blood, obtained in a trial of the OX40 agonist ivuxolimab. The CDR3 sequence: CASSLAFKQGSWKDTEAFF. CDR3 nucleotides: TGCGCCAGCAGCTTGGCCTTTAAACAGGGGAGTTGGAAGGACACTGAAGCTTTCTTT.